This TCR beta chain stems from a study of blood T cell repertoires in COVID-19. Using immunoSEQ multiplex PCR, the repertoire was profiled, and TCRdb retains in-frame clones only, with some absent. Among fewer than 250,000 clones listed, just under 90% were seen once. Cohort assignment relied on participant-reported clinical history. Contact with a PCR-confirmed or clinician-diagnosed COVID-19 case occurred within 2 weeks of entry. What was sequenced was PBMCs or T cells enriched from blood (not recorded which). The receptor was derived from a man between 45 and 60 years old who had been exposed to COVID-19.

The CDR3 loop reads CASSLPSLAGSSYNEQFF. CDR3 in DNA: TGCGCCAGCAGCTTGCCCTCTTTAGCGGGGAGCTCCTACAATGAGCAGTTCTTC. The V gene is TRBV5-1, the J gene TRBJ2-1; 8 bases line up with TRBD2. The junction had 9 bases not matched to a gene; V was cut back by 1 base and J by 0 bases. From germline, CDR1 is SGHRS and CDR2 YFSETQ. The CDR3 spans 18 residues.